The 9 T cell receptor beta chains listed next were all sequenced from one sample in a study of metastatic and nonmetastatic thyroid tumors. Nobody among the patients had been given any treatment before thyroid surgery. MiXCR re-clonotyped the PCR reads for TCRdb. The table lists 20,000 to 25,000 clones, about a sixth of them singletons. The sequenced material came from blood. These TCRs come from a female donor with papillary thyroid cancer or a benign thyroid nodule (not recorded which). Some clones in this sample may be carry-over from other donors' samples.

This clone was recorded at least ten times. In DNA, the CDR3 is TGTGCCAGCAGCAAAGGCGGACTAGCGGGAAACAATGAGCAGTTCTTC. Translating it yields CASSKGGLAGNNEQFF. The V and J genes are TRBV11-3 and TRBJ2-1, with TRBD2 matching over 12 bases. Germline CDR1 is SGHNT and CDR2 is YENEEA. After removal of 5 bases from V and 5 bases from J, the junction contained 7 bases not matched to a gene. The CDR3 spans 16 residues. Variable domain in full (rest from reference TRBV11-3 and TRBJ2-1): EAGVVQSPRYKIIEKKQPVAFWCNPISGHNTLYWYLQNLGQGPELLIRYENEEAVDDSQLPKDRFSAERLKGVDSTLKIQPAELGDSAVYLCASSKGGLAGNNEQFFGPGTRLTVL.

The chain has TRBV13 and TRBJ2-1, with D tentatively TRBD2 (7 bases). Germline V gene data show CDR1 as PRHDT and CDR2 as FYEKMQ (reference sequence). The CDR3 sequence is 16 residues long. Deletions cut 0 bases from V and 3 bases from J, with 12 bases between. The CDR3 DNA follows: TGTGCCAGCAGCTTAGGAGGGGGGGCTGACTACAATGAGCAGTTCTTC. Translation gives CASSLGGGADYNEQFF.

This clone was detected ten times or more. The CDR3 is CASSPQHGEKGYWYGYTF. The CDR3 DNA reads TGTGCCAGCAGCCCACAACACGGAGAAAAGGGGTATTGGTATGGCTACACCTTC. The V and J genes are TRBV9 and TRBJ1-2; D perhaps matches TRBD1 (5 bases). V lost 4 bases to trimming and J lost 5 bases, with 27 bases between them. Germline values: CDR1 SGDLS, CDR2 YYNGEE. This CDR3 has 18 amino acids.

For this clone: Additional DNA sequences in this sample encode the identical CDR3. This chain connects TRBV19 to TRBJ1-1; D ambiguous. Germline V lookup: CDR1 LNHDA, CDR2 SQIVND (reference sequence). The CDR3 has 15 residues. The V and J ends lost 2 bases and 1 base respectively, with 11 bases between them. CDR3 loop: CASSILGRANTEAFF. The CDR3 DNA sequence: TGTGCCAGTAGTATACTCGGGAGGGCGAACACTGAAGCTTTCTTT.

This clone was detected many times. The gene calls are TRBV6-1 and TRBJ1-5; 7 nucleotides line up with TRBD1. The V and J ends lost 3 bases and 6 bases, in that order; junction bases with no gene match: 8. This CDR3 contains 15 residues. CDR1 and CDR2 (germline): MNHNS, SASEGT. DNA for the CDR3: TGTGCCAGCAGTGATGGGCAGGGGGAGAGTCAGCCCCAGCATTTT. Its translation is CASSDGQGESQPQHF.

This clone appeared many times. The chain is built from TRBV19 and TRBJ2-3; TRBD2 agrees at 10 bases. The germline V gene has CDR1 LNHDA and CDR2 SQIVND (reference sequence). V shed 3 bases, J shed 2 bases, and the junction held 5 bases outside the gene matches. This CDR3 is built from 16 residues. The CDR3: CASSILAGVNTDTQYF. CDR3 coding DNA: TGTGCCAGTAGTATTCTAGCGGGAGTAAACACAGATACGCAGTATTTT. Based on the CDR3 plus reference TRBV19 and TRBJ2-3, the full variable domain is DGGITQSPKYLFRKEGQNVTLSCEQNLNHDAMYWYRQDPGQGLRLIYYSQIVNDFQKGDIAEGYSVSREKKESFPLTVTSAQKNPTAFYLCASSILAGVNTDTQYFGPGTRLTVL.

Only a few counts were recorded for this clone. The V call is TRBV2, the J call TRBJ1-1; D is unclear. CDR1 is SNHLY, CDR2 FYNNEI, per germline. V was cut by 8 bases and J by 8 bases, with 15 bases left in between. The CDR3 spans 12 residues. This chain's CDR3 is CASGPTEVEAFF. CDR3 DNA sequence: TGTGCCAGCGGGCCGACGGAAGTGGAAGCTTTCTTT.

The chain uses TRBV6-2 or TRBV6-3 and TRBJ1-5, with 9 bases aligning to TRBD1. The CDR3 length is 17 residues. Germline V gene lookup returns CDR1 MNHEY and CDR2 SVGEGT. The J segment lost 2 bases and the V segment lost 0 bases, leaving 5 bases of the junction unmatched. Here the CDR3 DNA reads TGTGCCAGCAGTTACTCAGGGACAGGGTTGGGCAATCAGCCCCAGCATTTT. Translation gives CASSYSGTGLGNQPQHF.

This clone is medium-sized. The rearrangement links TRBV6-1 to TRBJ1-2; D is possibly TRBD1 (5 bases). V lost 5 bases and J 4 bases, leaving 20 bases between the germline ends. Germline V gives CDR1 MNHNS, CDR2 SASEGT. The CDR3 consists of 16 residues. CDR3 nucleotide sequence: TGTGCCAGCAGTCCGAAACAGGCTTTCGGCATCTATGGCTACACCTTC. Translation gives CASSPKQAFGIYGYTF.